Listed below are T cell receptor beta chains from one sample, sequenced in a study of blood T cell repertoires in COVID-19. TCRdb's table, derived via immunoSEQ multiplex PCR, lists solely in-frame clones and lacks some. The table includes roughly 300,000 clones, around 85% detected once. The specimen was peripheral blood. The receptor source for this set is a woman aged 25 to 45 with COVID-19, enrolled during active disease. The CDR3 runs from the conserved cysteine through the conserved F or W. The order of the fields is clone size, CDR3 length, D gene, V gene, J gene, CDR3 protein, CDR3 DNA. The D gene is left open where the match is weak. Size is omitted from some rows. Given values are once, few, many or a class for expanded clones.

abundance: -
len: 13
d_gene: -
v_gene: TRBV19
j_gene: TRBJ1-1
CDR3aa: CASTERANTEAFF
CDR3nt: TGTGCCAGCACGGAGAGGGCCAACACTGAAGCTTTCTTT

abundance: -
len: 18
d_gene: TRBD2
v_gene: TRBV28
j_gene: TRBJ2-1
CDR3aa: CASSFFGGDNSGVNEQFF
CDR3nt: TGTGCCAGCAGTTTCTTTGGGGGGGATAATAGCGGGGTCAATGAGCAGTTCTTC

abundance: -
len: 11
d_gene: -
v_gene: TRBV11-2
j_gene: TRBJ2-7
CDR3aa: CASSFTYEQYF
CDR3nt: TGTGCCAGCAGCTTCACCTACGAGCAGTACTTC

abundance: -
len: 15
d_gene: -
v_gene: TRBV6-4
j_gene: TRBJ1-4
CDR3aa: CASSDWAVTNEKLFF
CDR3nt: TGTGCCAGCAGTGACTGGGCCGTAACTAATGAAAAACTGTTTTTT

abundance: -
len: 13
d_gene: -
v_gene: TRBV15
j_gene: TRBJ2-2
CDR3aa: CATSRTGSGELFF
CDR3nt: TGTGCCACCAGCCGTACAGGGTCCGGGGAGCTGTTTTTT

abundance: -
len: 15
d_gene: -
v_gene: TRBV4-1
j_gene: TRBJ2-7
CDR3aa: CASSQDAGVSYEQYF
CDR3nt: TGCGCCAGCAGCCAAGATGCCGGGGTTTCCTACGAGCAGTACTTC

abundance: -
len: 15
d_gene: -
v_gene: TRBV2
j_gene: TRBJ1-3
CDR3aa: CASTGLGSSGNTIYF
CDR3nt: TGTGCCAGCACGGGACTCGGCAGCTCTGGAAACACCATATATTTT

abundance: -
len: 13
d_gene: -
v_gene: TRBV5-4
j_gene: TRBJ2-2
CDR3aa: CASSSDPSRQLFF
CDR3nt: TGTGCCAGCAGCTCCGACCCCTCGAGGCAGCTGTTTTTT

abundance: -
len: 13
d_gene: -
v_gene: TRBV28
j_gene: TRBJ1-5
CDR3aa: CASSLSGVQPQHF
CDR3nt: TGTGCCAGCAGTTTATCGGGGGTACAGCCCCAGCATTTT

abundance: -
len: 15
d_gene: -
v_gene: TRBV4-1
j_gene: TRBJ2-5
CDR3aa: CASSQAPGLKVTQYF
CDR3nt: TGCGCCAGCAGCCAAGCGCCGGGACTCAAGGTGACCCAGTACTTC

abundance: -
len: 16
d_gene: TRBD2
v_gene: TRBV28
j_gene: TRBJ2-3
CDR3aa: CASSPRGGLSTDTQYF
CDR3nt: TGTGCCAGCAGTCCCCGGGGGGGCCTAAGCACAGATACGCAGTATTTT

abundance: -
len: 18
d_gene: TRBD1
v_gene: TRBV6-6
j_gene: TRBJ2-6
CDR3aa: CASSPGRYRGSGANVLTF
CDR3nt: TGTGCCAGCAGTCCAGGTCGTTACAGGGGCTCTGGGGCCAACGTCCTGACTTTC

abundance: -
len: 14
d_gene: -
v_gene: TRBV15
j_gene: TRBJ2-7
CDR3aa: CATSTRVSGSEQYF
CDR3nt: TGTGCCACCAGCACCCGCGTCAGTGGGAGCGAGCAGTACTTC

abundance: -
len: 17
d_gene: -
v_gene: TRBV10-2
j_gene: TRBJ2-2
CDR3aa: CASKEWGGRTSAGELFF
CDR3nt: TGCGCCAGCAAGGAGTGGGGGGGCCGGACAAGCGCCGGGGAGCTGTTTTTT

abundance: -
len: 13
d_gene: -
v_gene: TRBV10-1
j_gene: TRBJ2-4
CDR3aa: CASSDGAKNIQYF
CDR3nt: TGCGCCAGCAGTGACGGGGCCAAAAACATTCAGTACTTC

abundance: -
len: 13
d_gene: -
v_gene: TRBV11-2
j_gene: TRBJ1-1
CDR3aa: CASSLAGYTEAFF
CDR3nt: TGTGCCAGCAGCTTAGCAGGGTACACTGAAGCTTTCTTT

abundance: few
len: 13
d_gene: -
v_gene: TRBV27
j_gene: TRBJ1-3
CDR3aa: CASSLSKRNTIYF
CDR3nt: TGTGCCAGCAGTTTGTCCAAGCGAAACACCATATATTTT

abundance: -
len: 13
d_gene: TRBD1
v_gene: TRBV6-5
j_gene: TRBJ1-1
CDR3aa: CASTGGLNTEAFF
CDR3nt: TGTGCCAGCACAGGGGGCCTGAACACTGAAGCTTTCTTT

abundance: -
len: 14
d_gene: TRBD2
v_gene: TRBV27
j_gene: TRBJ2-3
CDR3aa: CASSSGGRVDTQYF
CDR3nt: TGTGCCAGCAGTAGCGGGGGGCGTGTAGATACGCAGTATTTT

abundance: -
len: 12
d_gene: -
v_gene: TRBV6-1
j_gene: TRBJ1-6
CDR3aa: CASSDTGSPLHF
CDR3nt: TGTGCCAGCAGTGACACCGGGTCACCCCTCCACTTT

abundance: once
len: 16
d_gene: TRBD1
v_gene: TRBV7-9
j_gene: TRBJ1-4
CDR3aa: CASSLAGQGQNEKLFF
CDR3nt: TGTGCCAGCAGCTTAGCAGGACAGGGGCAGAATGAAAAACTGTTTTTT

abundance: -
len: 16
d_gene: -
v_gene: TRBV7-9
j_gene: TRBJ1-1
CDR3aa: CASSLEAGITNTEAFF
CDR3nt: TGTGCCAGCAGCTTAGAAGCGGGTATTACGAACACTGAAGCTTTCTTT

abundance: -
len: 16
d_gene: -
v_gene: TRBV3-1/TRBV3-2
j_gene: TRBJ2-5
CDR3aa: CASSFHSTRPQETQYF
CDR3nt: TGTGCCAGCAGCTTTCACTCGACTAGACCTCAAGAGACCCAGTACTTC

abundance: -
len: 14
d_gene: -
v_gene: TRBV29-1
j_gene: TRBJ2-2
CDR3aa: CSVEVSGGTGELFF
CDR3nt: TGCAGCGTTGAAGTTTCTGGAGGGACCGGGGAGCTGTTTTTT

abundance: -
len: 13
d_gene: -
v_gene: TRBV3-1/TRBV3-2
j_gene: TRBJ2-7
CDR3aa: CASSSQESYEQYF
CDR3nt: TGTGCCAGCAGTTCACAGGAGTCCTACGAGCAGTACTTC

abundance: -
len: 14
d_gene: -
v_gene: TRBV7-9
j_gene: TRBJ1-1
CDR3aa: CASSLAGQSPGAFF
CDR3nt: TGTGCCAGCAGCTTGGCCGGACAGTCCCCCGGAGCTTTCTTT

abundance: -
len: 14
d_gene: -
v_gene: TRBV7-9
j_gene: TRBJ2-7
CDR3aa: CASSPDSLWYEQYF
CDR3nt: TGTGCCAGCAGCCCGGACAGTCTTTGGTACGAGCAGTACTTC

abundance: -
len: 14
d_gene: TRBD2
v_gene: TRBV6-5
j_gene: TRBJ2-7
CDR3aa: CASRMGLAGNEQYF
CDR3nt: TGTGCCAGCAGGATGGGACTAGCGGGGAACGAGCAGTACTTC

abundance: -
len: 14
d_gene: TRBD1
v_gene: TRBV5-1
j_gene: TRBJ1-5
CDR3aa: CASSRQGGNQPQHF
CDR3nt: TGCGCCAGCAGTCGACAGGGGGGCAATCAGCCCCAGCATTTT

abundance: -
len: 17
d_gene: TRBD1
v_gene: TRBV19
j_gene: TRBJ2-7
CDR3aa: CASSIQSGTGAGYEQYF
CDR3nt: TGTGCCAGTAGTATTCAGTCGGGGACAGGGGCTGGATACGAGCAGTACTTC

abundance: -
len: 15
d_gene: TRBD1
v_gene: TRBV3-1/TRBV3-2
j_gene: TRBJ1-4
CDR3aa: CASSGQGGFNEKLFF
CDR3nt: TGTGCCAGCAGCGGACAGGGGGGCTTTAATGAAAAACTGTTTTTT

abundance: -
len: 12
d_gene: -
v_gene: TRBV5-6
j_gene: TRBJ1-1
CDR3aa: CASSAGDTEAFF
CDR3nt: TGTGCCAGCAGCGCCGGGGACACTGAAGCTTTCTTT

abundance: -
len: 14
d_gene: TRBD2
v_gene: TRBV6-1
j_gene: TRBJ2-5
CDR3aa: CASSEGLAEETQYF
CDR3nt: TGTGCCAGCAGTGAAGGACTAGCGGAAGAGACCCAGTACTTC

abundance: -
len: 16
d_gene: TRBD1
v_gene: TRBV5-8
j_gene: TRBJ2-3
CDR3aa: CASSLGQGWSTDTQYF
CDR3nt: TGTGCCAGCAGCCTGGGACAGGGTTGGAGCACAGATACGCAGTATTTT

abundance: -
len: 11
d_gene: -
v_gene: TRBV18
j_gene: TRBJ1-1
CDR3aa: CASSRNTEAFF
CDR3nt: TGTGCCAGCTCGCGGAACACTGAAGCTTTCTTT

abundance: -
len: 13
d_gene: -
v_gene: TRBV4-1
j_gene: TRBJ1-1
CDR3aa: CASSYRVNTEAFF
CDR3nt: TGCGCCAGCAGCTACAGGGTGAACACTGAAGCTTTCTTT

abundance: -
len: 19
d_gene: -
v_gene: TRBV23-1
j_gene: TRBJ1-2
CDR3aa: CASSQFIRTPRRLNYGYTF
CDR3nt: TGCGCCAGCAGTCAATTTATCAGGACTCCACGGCGGCTCAACTATGGCTACACCTTC

abundance: -
len: 17
d_gene: -
v_gene: TRBV7-9
j_gene: TRBJ1-3
CDR3aa: CASSLALTGSSGNTIYF
CDR3nt: TGTGCCAGCAGCTTAGCCCTTACAGGGAGCTCTGGAAACACCATATATTTT

abundance: -
len: 15
d_gene: -
v_gene: TRBV11-2
j_gene: TRBJ2-3
CDR3aa: CASSSFDNPPDTQYF
CDR3nt: TGTGCCAGCAGCTCCTTCGACAATCCCCCAGATACGCAGTATTTT

abundance: -
len: 12
d_gene: -
v_gene: TRBV5-1
j_gene: TRBJ1-2
CDR3aa: CASRQGMRGYTF
CDR3nt: TGCGCCAGCAGACAGGGTATGCGTGGCTACACCTTC

abundance: -
len: 14
d_gene: -
v_gene: TRBV6-5
j_gene: TRBJ1-5
CDR3aa: CASSYGAGDQPQHF
CDR3nt: TGTGCCAGCAGTTATGGGGCAGGGGATCAGCCCCAGCATTTT

abundance: few
len: 14
d_gene: -
v_gene: TRBV18
j_gene: TRBJ1-5
CDR3aa: CASSSAGYGQPQHF
CDR3nt: TGTGCCAGCTCATCAGCAGGGTATGGTCAGCCCCAGCATTTT

abundance: -
len: 17
d_gene: TRBD2
v_gene: TRBV11-2
j_gene: TRBJ2-7
CDR3aa: CASRIAGGSPYRHEQYF
CDR3nt: TGTGCCAGCAGGATAGCGGGGGGGAGTCCCTACCGGCACGAGCAGTACTTC